This T cell receptor beta chain was recovered during a study of PD-L1 blockade in urothelial cancer. Study-wide context: From 0 to 3 prior chemotherapy regimens had been given to the patients.

Time point of the sample: pretreatment peripheral blood. Patient disease was locally advanced or metastatic urothelial carcinoma. Each patient supplied 1 to 8 pretreatment and on-treatment samples. Germline V gene sequence: CDR1 LNHNV, CDR2 YYDKDF (reference sequence). This CDR3 has 15 amino acids. V dropped 2 bases and J dropped 8 bases, with 16 bases sitting between them. A spike-in of synthetic TCR analog templates was added to each PCR. Clones were sequenced by immunoSEQ multiplex PCR, and TCRdb holds only the in-frame ones, with some missing. Of about 87,000 clones in the sample, over 80% were seen once.

The clonotype originates from a man aged 60 to 69 with urothelial cancer. The sample consisted of PBMCs, taken around atezolizumab (anti-PD-L1) treatment. The J gene is TRBJ1-3, the V gene TRBV15, with D possibly TRBD1 on 6 matching bases. The CDR3 DNA follows: TGTGCCACCAGCAGAAGACAGGAGGTTGGCGACACCATATATTTT. This encodes CATSRRQEVGDTIYF.